This T cell receptor (beta chain) was recorded in a study of T-cell memory formation after mild COVID-19. Whole-study context: TCR clusters were mostly donor specific. Regarding the study as a whole: Pre-infection memory showed some responding clones, and this suggested that cross-reactive memory joined.

Germline CDR1 MNHNS, CDR2 SASEGT. Trimming took 2 bases from V and 6 from J, leaving 10 bases between them. This CDR3 spans 13 amino acids. Regarding this clonotype: What it recognizes is unknown.

TCRdb processed the 5' RACE reads anew with MiXCR; each CDR3 protein has one entry. The sample consists of around 320,000 distinct CDR3 sequences, around an eighth of them appearing once. Source material: PBMCs or a T cell subset sorted from them (not recorded which). This sequence joins TRBV6-1 and TRBJ1-1; D is ambiguous. This TCR was sampled from a young man who had mild COVID-19 (a few samples of this study predate the infection). Cell type and time point are not known. The CDR3 DNA follows: TGTGCCAGCAGTGAATTTGTAGTTTCTGAAGCTTTCTTT. Amino acids: CASSEFVVSEAFF.